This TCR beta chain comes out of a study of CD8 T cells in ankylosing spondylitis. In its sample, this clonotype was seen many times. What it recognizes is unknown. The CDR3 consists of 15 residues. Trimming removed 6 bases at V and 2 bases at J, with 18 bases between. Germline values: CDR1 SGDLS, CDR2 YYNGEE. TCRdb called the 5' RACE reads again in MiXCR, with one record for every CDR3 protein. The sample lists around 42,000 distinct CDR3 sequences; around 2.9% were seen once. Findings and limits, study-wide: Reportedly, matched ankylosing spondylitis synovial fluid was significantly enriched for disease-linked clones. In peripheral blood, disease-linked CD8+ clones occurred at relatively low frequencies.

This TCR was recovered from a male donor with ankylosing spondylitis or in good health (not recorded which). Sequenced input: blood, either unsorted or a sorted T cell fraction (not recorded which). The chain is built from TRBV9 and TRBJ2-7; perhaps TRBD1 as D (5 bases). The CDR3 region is CASTKGWQDTYEQYF. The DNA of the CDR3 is TGTGCCAGCACCAAAGGATGGCAGGACACCTACGAGCAGTACTTC.